This record concerns one TCR beta chain sequence. The junction had 8 bases not matched to a gene; V was cut back by 0 bases and J by 7 bases. Germline V gene data show CDR1 as SGHRS and CDR2 as YFSETQ. This CDR3 spans 15 amino acids. This record belongs to a study of blood T cell repertoires in COVID-19. Method: immunoSEQ multiplex PCR; TCRdb's copy keeps in-frame clones and lacks some. Among 200,000 to 250,000 clones listed, 87% were seen once. This rearrangement joins TRBV5-1 to TRBJ1-2, with 8 positions matching TRBD1. This clonotype was obtained from a woman under 40 with acute COVID-19. The sequenced sample was PBMCs or T cells enriched from blood (not recorded which). The CDR3 coding sequence is TGCGCCAGCAGCTTGGCCGGACAGGGAAGAGGTGGCTACACCTTC. This sequence encodes CASSLAGQGRGGYTF.